The source of this T cell receptor (beta chain) is a study of CD8 T cells in ankylosing spondylitis. Overall study findings and caveats: Within ankylosing spondylitis blood, a TCR beta motif made up of roughly eight highly homologous variants appeared to be characteristic. In reactive arthritis synovial fluid and blood, some motif variants had been reported before. It was reported that disease-linked clones were significantly enriched in matched ankylosing spondylitis synovial fluid.

TCRdb reprocessed the 5' RACE reads with MiXCR, giving one entry per CDR3 protein. The repertoire holds 25,000 to 30,000 distinct CDR3 sequences, with 7.9% as singletons. As for this clonotype: Its antigen is as yet unknown.

Specimen: blood. The TCR originated in a male donor with ankylosing spondylitis or in good health (not recorded which).

CDR3 sequence reads: CASSFRHTRDTGELFF. CDR3 nucleotide sequence: TGTGCCAGCAGCTTCAGACACACAAGGGACACCGGGGAGCTGTTTTTT. The J gene is TRBJ2-2, the V gene TRBV11-2, with D hard to call. Germline-derived CDR1 and CDR2 are SGHAT and FQNNGV. V lost 3 bases and J 3 bases, leaving 14 bases between the germline ends. This CDR3 spans 16 amino acids.